The T cell receptor beta chain under discussion was sequenced for a study of T cell clonality in common variable immunodeficiency. The table lists this clone with many counts. The read ends 3 residues early relative to the CDR3; the germline J gene fills the gap. With 4 bases clipped from V and 5 bases from J, the junction kept 7 bases outside the gene matches. The length of the CDR3 is 13 residues. Germline values: CDR1 DFQATT, CDR2 SNEGSKA (reference sequence). Sequencing was performed with immunoSEQ multiplex PCR; in TCRdb, only in-frame clones are kept and a portion is missing. The data show tens of thousands of clones, with none appearing a single time.

The J gene is TRBJ2-7, the V gene TRBV20-1; TRBD1 matches at 8 bases. This sequence originates from a person aged 18 to 75 in good health. The specimen was peripheral blood mononuclear cells. The CDR3 reads CSAKGQGIHEQYF. The part of the CDR3 DNA that was read is TGCAGTGCTAAAGGACAGGGAATCCACGAG.